These T cell receptor beta chains were read from a single sample in a study of blood T cell repertoires in COVID-19. The repertoire was sequenced with immunoSEQ multiplex PCR; TCRdb's copy has only in-frame clones and lacks some. This table holds about 170,000 clones, about 74% found once. Sequenced input: peripheral blood. The receptors here all came from an elderly woman with acute or convalescent COVID-19. Both conserved end residues are part of each CDR3. Fields, in order: clone size, V gene, J gene, D gene, CDR3 protein, CDR3 DNA. The D gene is left open where the match is weak. For some rows the clone size is stated as once, few or many, or as a class when expanded; others skip it.

>few|TRBV5-6|TRBJ2-1|TRBD1
CASSSIATGGTGEQFF
TGTGCCAGCAGCTCTATCGCGACAGGGGGTACGGGGGAGCAGTTCTTC
>.|TRBV5-4|TRBJ2-3|TRBD2
CASSLVGWGGSIPDTQYF
TGTGCCAGCAGCTTGGTGGGGTGGGGCGGGAGTATCCCAGATACGCAGTATTTT
>.|TRBV7-9|TRBJ1-4|.
CASRRPAEKLFF
TGTGCCAGCCGGCGGCCGGCTGAAAAACTGTTTTTT
>few|TRBV3-1/TRBV3-2|TRBJ1-3|.
CASSQDRSPRPFSGNTIYF
TGTGCCAGCAGCCAAGATCGAAGCCCACGTCCGTTCTCTGGAAACACCATATATTTT
>.|TRBV4-3|TRBJ2-3|TRBD2
CASSQGTSGSADTQYF
TGCGCCAGCAGCCAAGGGACTAGCGGGAGCGCAGATACGCAGTATTTT
>.|TRBV12-3/TRBV12-4|TRBJ2-7|.
CASTRSGGYEQYF
TGTGCCAGCACCCGAAGCGGAGGCTACGAGCAGTACTTC
>few|TRBV24-1|TRBJ1-5|TRBD1
CATSDRPTGVSNQPQHF
TGTGCCACCAGTGATCGGCCCACAGGGGTTAGCAATCAGCCCCAGCATTTT
>.|TRBV4-1|TRBJ1-4|TRBD1
CASSQEGQGGGKLFF
TGCGCCAGCAGCCAAGAGGGACAGGGGGGAGGAAAACTGTTTTTT
>few|TRBV5-1|TRBJ2-1|TRBD2
CASSFSGRAGDEQFF
TGCGCCAGCAGCTTTAGCGGGAGGGCGGGCGATGAGCAGTTCTTC
>few|TRBV6-5|TRBJ2-3|TRBD1
CASKWGQGTDTQYF
TGTGCCAGCAAATGGGGACAGGGAACAGATACGCAGTATTTT
>.|TRBV5-4|TRBJ2-7|.
CASSPTGRREKYEQYF
TGTGCCAGCAGCCCTACAGGGCGGCGGGAGAAGTACGAGCAGTACTTC
>.|TRBV5-5|TRBJ1-4|.
CASSLVYGPGGEKLFF
TGTGCCAGCAGCTTGGTCTATGGGCCGGGGGGTGAAAAACTGTTTTTT
>.|TRBV30|TRBJ1-2|.
CAWRAHTAGSGYTF
TGTGCCTGGAGGGCCCATACCGCGGGCTCCGGCTACACCTTC
>.|TRBV19|TRBJ1-2|.
CASRPQGGGYTF
TGTGCCAGTAGACCCCAGGGTGGTGGCTACACCTTC
>.|TRBV11-2|TRBJ1-1|.
CASANVGGNTEAFF
TGTGCCAGCGCAAACGTCGGGGGGAACACTGAAGCTTTCTTT
>.|TRBV15|TRBJ2-1|TRBD2
CATSREYSGAYNEQFF
TGTGCCACCAGCAGAGAGTATAGCGGGGCCTACAATGAGCAGTTCTTC
>.|TRBV7-2|TRBJ2-3|TRBD2
CASSLSGLAGTDTQYF
TGTGCCAGCAGCTTATCGGGACTAGCGGGCACAGATACGCAGTATTTT
>.|TRBV9|TRBJ2-4|TRBD2
CASSVAPSGEGRNIQYF
TGTGCCAGCAGCGTAGCCCCCTCCGGGGAGGGTAGAAACATTCAGTACTTC
>few|TRBV28|TRBJ2-1|.
CASRPTLTSIYRETYNEQFF
TGTGCCAGCCGCCCCACATTGACTAGTATCTACCGGGAGACCTACAATGAGCAGTTCTTC
>.|TRBV11-2|TRBJ2-7|TRBD2
CASNLAGTTYEQYF
TGTGCCAGCAACCTAGCGGGAACGACCTACGAGCAGTACTTC
>few|TRBV14|TRBJ2-7|.
CASSSLMTPSYEQYF
TGTGCCAGCAGCTCGTTAATGACACCATCCTACGAGCAGTACTTC
>.|TRBV5-1|TRBJ2-7|TRBD2
CASSPNPGGLRSEQYF
TGCGCCAGCAGCCCTAATCCGGGGGGACTTCGCTCCGAGCAGTACTTC
>.|TRBV27|TRBJ2-2|.
CASRLTLNTGELFF
TGTGCCAGCAGATTGACTTTGAACACCGGGGAGCTGTTTTTT
>.|TRBV7-2|TRBJ2-3|TRBD2
CASSSGTSGRRDTQYF
TGTGCCAGCAGCTCTGGGACTAGCGGGAGGCGGGATACGCAGTATTTT
>.|TRBV28|TRBJ1-5|.
CASLAGRGNRPQHF
TGTGCCAGCTTGGCGGGTAGGGGGAATCGTCCCCAGCATTTT
>.|TRBV30|TRBJ2-7|.
CAWRPSGNPYEQYF
TGTGCCTGGCGACCTAGTGGAAATCCCTACGAGCAGTACTTC
>.|TRBV25-1|TRBJ1-6|TRBD1
CASSGQGDPYNSPLHF
TGTGCCAGCAGTGGACAGGGGGATCCCTATAATTCACCCCTCCACTTT
>.|TRBV18|TRBJ2-2|TRBD2
CASSQLAGGTGELFF
TGTGCCAGCTCACAGCTAGCGGGAGGCACCGGGGAGCTGTTTTTT
>.|TRBV28|TRBJ2-1|TRBD2
CASSTQRGLPYNEQFF
TGTGCCAGCAGTACCCAGCGGGGGTTACCCTACAATGAGCAGTTCTTC
>.|TRBV5-1|TRBJ1-1|.
CASRIGNTEAFF
TGCGCCAGTCGTATCGGTAACACTGAAGCTTTCTTT
>.|TRBV4-2|TRBJ1-2|.
CASSQGENYGYTF
TGTGCCAGCAGCCAAGGAGAGAACTATGGCTACACCTTC
>.|TRBV28|TRBJ2-7|.
CASSSLEGDSYEQYF
TGTGCCAGCAGTTCCCTCGAGGGGGACTCCTACGAGCAGTACTTC
>.|TRBV28|TRBJ1-1|.
CASRIRGVTEAFF
TGTGCCAGCAGAATCAGGGGAGTCACTGAAGCTTTCTTT
>.|TRBV28|TRBJ1-2|.
CASSLGQSNYGYTF
TGTGCCAGCAGTCTAGGACAGTCTAACTATGGCTACACCTTC
>.|TRBV11-2|TRBJ1-1|.
CASSLDRVVANTEAFF
TGTGCCAGCAGCTTAGATCGGGTAGTTGCGAACACTGAAGCTTTCTTT
>few|TRBV6-5|TRBJ2-2|TRBD2
CASRTPGGRTGELFF
TGTGCCAGCAGAACGCCCGGCGGGAGGACCGGGGAGCTGTTTTTT
>.|TRBV19|TRBJ2-1|TRBD2
CASSTQPGLGVVSSSYNEQFF
TGTGCCAGTAGTACCCAACCGGGACTAGGAGTTGTTTCAAGCTCCTACAATGAGCAGTTCTTC
>.|TRBV5-1|TRBJ2-7|.
CASSYWGLSNEQYF
TGCGCCAGCAGCTATTGGGGGCTTAGCAACGAGCAGTACTTC
>many|TRBV5-4|TRBJ2-2|TRBD1
CASSPRDRANTGELFF
TGTGCCAGCAGCCCCCGGGACAGGGCGAACACCGGGGAGCTGTTTTTT
>.|TRBV30|TRBJ1-6|.
CAWNLIPSPLHF
TGTGCCTGGAATTTAATCCCTTCACCCCTCCACTTT
>few|TRBV28|TRBJ1-4|TRBD1
CASGSIDRGSGKLFF
TGTGCCAGCGGATCCATAGACAGGGGGTCAGGAAAACTGTTTTTT
>.|TRBV7-2|TRBJ2-3|TRBD2
CASSYRGGLGVVTDTQYF
TGTGCCAGCAGCTATCGAGGGGGACTAGGGGTCGTTACAGATACGCAGTATTTT
>once|TRBV6-6|TRBJ1-5|TRBD1
CASSGQEPSIQPQHF
TGTGCCAGCAGCGGACAGGAACCCTCCATTCAGCCCCAGCATTTT
>.|TRBV4-2|TRBJ2-7|.
CASSSLEAYEQYF
TGTGCCAGCAGCTCGTTAGAAGCCTACGAGCAGTACTTC
>.|TRBV5-6|TRBJ1-1|TRBD1
CASSGTGAPSNTEAFF
TGTGCCAGCAGCGGGACAGGGGCCCCCTCGAACACTGAAGCTTTCTTT
>.|TRBV6-5|TRBJ1-1|.
CASSYSTLNTEAFF
TGTGCCAGCAGTTACTCGACTTTGAACACTGAAGCTTTCTTT
>.|TRBV7-9|TRBJ2-3|TRBD1
CASNVYYSRGLGADTQYF
TGTGCCAGCAACGTCTATTATAGCAGGGGGCTCGGCGCAGATACGCAGTATTTT
>.|TRBV18|TRBJ2-7|TRBD2
CASSPTPMTSGSYEQYF
TGTGCCAGCTCACCAACGCCCATGACTAGCGGATCCTACGAGCAGTACTTC
>few|TRBV9|TRBJ2-3|.
CASSVGVDTQYF
TGTGCCAGCAGCGTAGGCGTGGATACGCAGTATTTT